The rows below give T cell receptor beta chains drawn from one sample of a study of human T cells and chemical hapten exposure. TCRdb fed the RACE reads into MiXCR, producing one record per CDR3 protein. The profile covers approximately 43,000 distinct CDR3 sequences, with about 4.2% appearing a single time and 26% taken by the ten largest. The starting material was whole blood, obtained in connection with sensitization to the hapten diphenylcyclopropenone (DPC). These receptors were taken from a man over 45 with alopecia areata. Some clones in this sample may be carry-over from other donors' samples. The CDR3 runs from the conserved cysteine through the conserved F or W. The D gene is left open where the match is weak. Not every row has a clone size; where given, it reads once, few, many or a size class.

NA | 14 | many | TRBJ2-7 | TRBV11-2 | TGTGCCAGCAGCTTAGGGCAGACAACCTACGAGCAGTACTTC | CASSLGQTTYEQYF
TRBD1 | 16 | many | TRBJ1-2 | TRBV12-3/TRBV12-4 | TGTGCCAGCAGTTTCGGGACAGGGGGCGCGATCTATGGCTACACCTTC | CASSFGTGGAIYGYTF
NA | 17 | many | TRBJ2-4 | TRBV4-3 | TGCGCCAGCAGCCAAGATGTTTGGGAGGTAGCCAAAAACATTCAGTACTTC | CASSQDVWEVAKNIQYF
NA | 14 | many | TRBJ2-1 | TRBV28 | TGTGCCATCGCCGCACCGGGACCCTACAATGAGCAGTTCTTC | CAIAAPGPYNEQFF
NA | 13 | many | TRBJ1-2 | TRBV3-1 | TGTGCCAGCAGCCAAGTCTCTGTCAATGGCTACACCTTC | CASSQVSVNGYTF
NA | 16 | NA | TRBJ1-5 | TRBV9 | TGTGCCAGCAGCGTATTTAGTGAAGCGGGACCAGATACGCAGCATTTT | CASSVFSEAGPDTQHF
NA | 15 | many | TRBJ1-2 | TRBV6-1 | TGTGCCAGCAGTGAACCCCGCAGGGGAGGCTATGGCTACACCTTC | CASSEPRRGGYGYTF
NA | 14 | many | TRBJ1-1 | TRBV29-1 | TGCAGCGTTACATCGGACAACATGAACACTGAAGCTTTCTTT | CSVTSDNMNTEAFF
TRBD1 | 14 | many | TRBJ1-4 | TRBV12-3/TRBV12-4 | TGTGCCAGCAGCCCCGGACAGGGTTTTGAAAAACTGTTTTTT | CASSPGQGFEKLFF
NA | 14 | NA | TRBJ1-6 | TRBV3-1 | TGTGCCAGCAGCCAAGGTCAAAAGAATTCACCCCTCCACTTT | CASSQGQKNSPLHF
TRBD1 | 15 | many | TRBJ2-7 | TRBV6-2/TRBV6-3 | TGTGCCAGCAGAACACCGGGACAGAGTTCGGGCGAGCAGTACTTC | CASRTPGQSSGEQYF
NA | 15 | NA | TRBJ1-6 | TRBV5-1 | TGCGCCAGCAGCGAGGCCGGGACGAAGGGGTCACCCCTCCACTTT | CASSEAGTKGSPLHF
TRBD2 | 14 | many | TRBJ2-1 | TRBV20-1 | TGCAGTGCTAGACGGCGGGAGATCGGCAATGAGCAGTTCTTC | CSARRREIGNEQFF
TRBD2 | 16 | many | TRBJ2-2 | TRBV7-2 | TGTGCCAGCAGCTATGGGACTAGCGCGAACACCGGGGAGCTGTTTTTT | CASSYGTSANTGELFF
NA | 15 | NA | TRBJ2-3 | TRBV2 | TGTGCCAGCAGTGATCAGGGGGGTTTTGGAGATACGCAGTATTTT | CASSDQGGFGDTQYF
NA | 15 | NA | TRBJ2-4 | TRBV23-1 | TGCGCCAGCAGTTGGACACAACTAGCCAAAAACATTCAGTACTTC | CASSWTQLAKNIQYF
NA | 12 | many | TRBJ2-5 | TRBV29-1 | TGCAGCGTTCTCCGGGGGCCGGAGACCCAGTACTTC | CSVLRGPETQYF
NA | 17 | many | TRBJ1-1 | TRBV5-1 | TGCGCCAGCAGCTTGGCCCGAACAGGCCGTATGAACACTGAAGCTTTCTTT | CASSLARTGRMNTEAFF
NA | 18 | many | TRBJ2-3 | TRBV6-2/TRBV6-3 | TGTGCCAGCAGTTACCCGACGGCGGGGTCAGCTAGCACAGATACGCAGTATTTT | CASSYPTAGSASTDTQYF
NA | 13 | NA | TRBJ2-3 | TRBV7-8 | TGTGCCAGCTTTCTCGCCCCCCCAGATACGCAGTATTTT | CASFLAPPDTQYF
TRBD1 | 15 | many | TRBJ2-1 | TRBV18 | TGTGCCAGCTCCCCTCCTGGGACAGCATACAATGAGCAGTTCTTC | CASSPPGTAYNEQFF
TRBD1 | 13 | NA | TRBJ1-1 | TRBV19 | TGTGCCAGTAGCCCACAGGGGGGTACTGAAGCTTTCTTT | CASSPQGGTEAFF
NA | 15 | many | TRBJ2-7 | TRBV6-6 | TGTGCCAGCAGTTACTCTTGGGGGTCCTCCTACGAGCAGTACTTC | CASSYSWGSSYEQYF
TRBD2 | 17 | many | TRBJ2-1 | TRBV27 | TGTGCCAGCCAAAAATGGACTAGCGGGATCTCCTACAATGAGCAGTTCTTC | CASQKWTSGISYNEQFF
TRBD1 | 14 | many | TRBJ1-2 | TRBV6-5 | TGTGCCAGCAGTCCAACAGGGGGCTACCATGGCTACACCTTC | CASSPTGGYHGYTF
NA | 13 | many | TRBJ1-5 | TRBV12-3/TRBV12-4 | TGTGCCAGCAGTTTAAGGACCAATCAGCCCCAGCATTTT | CASSLRTNQPQHF
TRBD1 | 16 | few | TRBJ1-1 | TRBV5-1 | TGCGCCAGCAGCTTGCGGGGACAGAGCCTGAACACTGAAGCTTTCTTT | CASSLRGQSLNTEAFF
NA | 11 | many | TRBJ1-5 | TRBV29-1 | TGCAGCGTTGTGGGAGGCCAGCCCCAGCATTTT | CSVVGGQPQHF
NA | 14 | many | TRBJ1-1 | TRBV5-1 | TGCGCCAGCAGCTTGGCTCAGACGAACACTGAAGCTTTCTTT | CASSLAQTNTEAFF
NA | 13 | medium-sized | TRBJ2-7 | TRBV12-3/TRBV12-4 | TGTGCCAGCGGACAGGGAGGGGTTTACGAGCAGTACTTC | CASGQGGVYEQYF
TRBD1 | 14 | many | TRBJ2-1 | TRBV29-1 | TGCAGCGCCCGCCGGGACAGGACTTTCGATGAGCAGTTCTTC | CSARRDRTFDEQFF
TRBD1 | 15 | many | TRBJ2-3 | TRBV7-8 | TGTGCCAGCAGCTTATTACAGGGGGGACGAGATACGCAGTATTTT | CASSLLQGGRDTQYF
NA | 14 | many | TRBJ1-1 | TRBV12-3/TRBV12-4 | TGTGCCAGCAGTTTACGGCGTATGAACACTGAAGCTTTCTTT | CASSLRRMNTEAFF
TRBD1 | 13 | many | TRBJ2-7 | TRBV12-3/TRBV12-4 | TGTGCCAGCAGAAGGACAGGGGACTACGAGCAGTACTTC | CASRRTGDYEQYF
NA | 17 | many | TRBJ1-6 | TRBV11-2 | TGTGCCAGCAGCTTAAGGGGACGGAGTACCTATAATTCACCCCTCCACTTT | CASSLRGRSTYNSPLHF
NA | 14 | many | TRBJ1-1 | TRBV9 | TGTGCCAGCAGCGTAGGCACCTTGAACACTGAAGCTTTCTTT | CASSVGTLNTEAFF
NA | 15 | many | TRBJ2-7 | TRBV5-4 | TGTGCCAGCAGCTTTAGAGGGAGCCCTAACTACGAGCAGTACTTC | CASSFRGSPNYEQYF
TRBD2 | 16 | many | TRBJ2-1 | TRBV7-3 | TGTGCCAGCAGCTTAATGCGGGAGGAACGGGACAATGAGCAGTTCTTC | CASSLMREERDNEQFF
TRBD1 | 15 | many | TRBJ2-3 | TRBV5-1 | TGCGCCAGCAGTCGCGCAGGGGGCACGGCAGATACGCAGTATTTT | CASSRAGGTADTQYF